Each of the 22 T cell receptor beta chains below was sequenced from the same sample in a study of cytomegalovirus exposure and HLA in healthy donors. This table comes from immunoSEQ multiplex PCR, and its TCRdb copy is limited to in-frame clones, with some not included. This table has about 160,000 clones, approximately 86% appearing once. The sample comprised PBMCs. Source of these receptors: a woman aged 18-29 years in good health and CMV-seronegative.

The chain is built from TRBV2 and TRBJ2-5, with 9 bases that match TRBD2. The germline V gene encodes CDR1 SNHLY and CDR2 FYNNEI. The CDR3 consists of 14 residues. Trimming at V came to 9 bases and at J to 4 bases, leaving 9 bases not matched to a gene. CDR3 loop: CASSIAGETETQYF. CDR3 coding DNA: TGTGCCAGTTCTATAGCGGGAGAAACAGAGACCCAGTACTTC.

The genes are TRBV5-1 and TRBJ1-6; D might be TRBD1 (5 bases). Germline V gene lookup returns CDR1 SGHRS and CDR2 YFSETQ. V lost 0 bases to trimming and J lost 10 bases, with 14 bases between them. This CDR3 contains 15 residues. The CDR3 sequence is CASSLGGSLGSPLHF. CDR3 DNA sequence: TGCGCCAGCAGCTTGGGGGGCAGCCTGGGATCACCCCTCCACTTT.

This chain joins TRBV6-5 and TRBJ1-1; TRBD1 agrees at 7 bases. Germline V lookup: CDR1 MNHEY, CDR2 SVGAGI. The CDR3 totals 14 residues. Germline trimming cut 2 bases from V and 4 bases from J; bases unmatched to any gene: 4. CDR3 loop: CASSYPGTATEAFF. The CDR3 DNA follows: TGTGCCAGCAGTTACCCTGGGACAGCCACTGAAGCTTTCTTT.

The chain links TRBV7-2 to TRBJ1-1; 7 bases line up with TRBD1. V gave up 5 bases and J gave up 4 bases; unmatched junction bases: 10. Germline assignment: CDR1 SGHTA and CDR2 FQGNSA. This CDR3 has 15 residues. CDR3 DNA sequence: TGTGCCAGCAGCACCCGGGACAGCTCCCTCACTGAAGCTTTCTTT. Translated, it gives CASSTRDSSLTEAFF.

This clone appeared a few times. The genes are TRBV9 and TRBJ1-2; 11 nucleotides agree with TRBD1. CDR3 size: 14 residues. V dropped 4 bases and J dropped 8; count of bases not matched to a gene: 7. Germline CDR1 reads SGDLS; CDR2 reads YYNGEE. The CDR3 sequence is CASSPRTGGVGYTF. The CDR3 nucleotides read TGTGCCAGCAGCCCCCGGACAGGGGGCGTGGGCTACACCTTC.

The chain couples TRBV7-2 to TRBJ2-7; 9 nucleotides line up with TRBD1. Unmatched junction bases numbered 4, after V lost 2 bases and J lost 2 bases. The CDR3 totals 15 residues. Germline-derived CDR1 and CDR2 are SGHTA and FQGNSA. CDR3: CASSLRQGVPYEQYF. As DNA, the CDR3 is TGTGCCAGCAGCTTAAGACAGGGGGTCCCCTACGAGCAGTACTTC. Using reference TRBV7-2 and TRBJ2-7 for the parts outside the CDR3, the full variable domain is GAGVSQSPSNKVTEKGKDVELRCDPISGHTALYWYRQSLGQGLEFLIYFQGNSAPDKSGLPSDRFSAERTGGSVSTLTIQRTQQEDSAVYLCASSLRQGVPYEQYFGPGTRLTVT.

Here the CDR3 DNA reads TGTGCCAGCAGTGAGGAGGCTAGCGGGAGTCATGAGCAGTTCTTC. Amino acids: CASSEEASGSHEQFF. The rearrangement joins TRBV6-4 to TRBJ2-1, with 10 bases lining up with TRBD2. CDR1 and CDR2 from the germline V gene are MRHNA and SNTAGT. J lost 8 bases, V lost 3 bases, and 7 bases had no gene match. The CDR3 length is 15 residues.

This sequence joins TRBV7-2 and TRBJ2-5; 8 bases map to TRBD1. The V and J ends lost 4 bases and 0 bases, in that order; junction bases with no gene match: 1. Per germline, CDR1 SGHTA and CDR2 FQGNSA. This CDR3 comprises 14 residues. DNA for the CDR3: TGTGCCAGCAGCTACAGGGGGTACCAAGAGACCCAGTACTTC. The encoded protein is CASSYRGYQETQYF.

This chain joins TRBV5-1 and TRBJ1-2; 8 nucleotides align to TRBD1. CDR3 size: 15 residues. Trimming at V came to 4 bases and at J to 4 bases, leaving 9 bases not matched to a gene. The V gene's germline CDR1 is SGHRS and CDR2 YFSETQ. The CDR3 loop is CASSTVTGGSYGYTF. The CDR3 DNA follows: TGCGCCAGCAGCACAGTTACAGGGGGATCCTATGGCTACACCTTC. Full variable domain (remainder filled in from reference TRBV5-1 and TRBJ1-2): KAGVTQTPRYLIKTRGQQVTLSCSPISGHRSVSWYQQTPGQGLQFLFEYFSETQRNKGNFPGRFSGRQFSNSRSEMNVSTLELGDSALYLCASSTVTGGSYGYTFGSGTRLTVV.

This sequence joins TRBV7-4 and TRBJ2-2; D unresolved. V shed 6 bases and J shed 0 bases, with 11 bases lying between them. Germline CDR1 reads SGHVT; CDR2 reads SQSDAQ. The CDR3 sequence is 15 residues long. CDR3 protein: CASRTRKPNTGELFF. The CDR3 region has the DNA TGTGCCAGCAGGACACGAAAGCCGAACACCGGGGAGCTGTTTTTT.

V gene TRBV4-3 combines with J gene TRBJ2-7, with D unresolved. V shed 0 bases and J shed 2 bases, with 17 bases lying between them. The CDR3 totals 17 residues. Germline V gives CDR1 LGHNA, CDR2 YSLEER. CDR3 amino acids: CASSQEDASSGPYEQYF. As DNA, the CDR3 is TGCGCCAGCAGCCAAGAAGACGCGAGCAGTGGGCCCTACGAGCAGTACTTC.

The gene calls are TRBV27 and TRBJ2-1; no firm D call. Trimming left V 6 bases short and J 7 bases short, with 7 bases between. Germline loops: CDR1 MNHEY, CDR2 SMNVEV (reference sequence). This CDR3 has 11 residues. CDR3 nucleotides: TGTGCCAGCAGGGTCCAGAATGAGCAGTTCTTC. Protein sequence: CASRVQNEQFF.

This clone has only a few counts. The chain couples TRBV27 to TRBJ1-3; a weak D match, TRBD1 (5 bases). Trimming removed 9 bases from V and 6 bases from J, with 15 bases in between. There are 13 residues in the CDR3. CDR1 and CDR2 (germline): MNHEY, SMNVEV (reference sequence). The CDR3 coding sequence is TGTGCCAGTGCTGCAGGGAGGGAAAACACCATATATTTT. Amino acid sequence: CASAAGRENTIYF.

J is TRBJ1-1 and V is TRBV7-9; D perhaps matches TRBD1 (6 bases). Trimming removed 4 bases from V and 3 bases from J, with 18 bases in between. This CDR3 contains 16 residues. Germline V lookup: CDR1 SEHNR, CDR2 FQNEAQ (reference sequence). CDR3 amino acids: CASSSWEGGRDTEAFF. Written as DNA, the CDR3 is TGTGCCAGCAGCTCCTGGGAGGGGGGCAGGGACACTGAAGCTTTCTTT.

The chain combines TRBV9 with TRBJ1-1, with D unresolved. CDR3 length: 14 residues. From germline, CDR1 is SGDLS and CDR2 YYNGEE. Trimming removed 0 bases from V and 4 bases from J, with 10 bases in between. The CDR3 bases are TGTGCCAGCAGCGTAGGACGAGCGAGCACTGAAGCTTTCTTT. Translating gives CASSVGRASTEAFF.

The chain is built from TRBV2 and TRBJ1-3, with a tentative D call TRBD1 (5 bases). Trimming removed 1 base at V and 8 bases at J, with 15 bases between. CDR3 length: 15 residues. Germline CDR1 reads SNHLY; CDR2 reads FYNNEI. Written as DNA, the CDR3 is TGTGCCAGCAGTGAAGAGTGGCAGGGATCGGACACCATATATTTT. Translation: CASSEEWQGSDTIYF.

Only a few counts were recorded for this clone. The J gene is TRBJ1-1, the V gene TRBV5-1; D call uncertain. This CDR3 is 13 amino acids long. Germline V CDR1 and CDR2: SGHRS, YFSETQ. Deletions cut 4 bases from V and 8 bases from J, with 15 bases between. CDR3 in DNA: TGCGCCAGCAGCCCACCCCCCTCGGGGGAAGCTTTCTTT. Its translation: CASSPPPSGEAFF.

This sequence joins TRBV2 and TRBJ2-5; 16 bases are a match to TRBD2. V lost 7 bases to trimming and J lost 5 bases; unmatched junction nucleotides: 22. This CDR3 is 21 amino acids long. Looked up from germline, CDR1 is SNHLY and CDR2 is FYNNEI. The CDR3 nucleotides are TGTGCCAGCAACTCCCACGCGTCCGGGACTAGCGGGGGGGCCCTATTGGAGACCCAGTACTTC. This gives the protein CASNSHASGTSGGALLETQYF.

V and J are TRBV15 and TRBJ2-1; 7 bases line up with TRBD1. The CDR3 has 14 amino acids. Trimming removed 6 bases from V and 8 bases from J; junction bases left unmatched: 10. Germline V gene lookup returns CDR1 LNHNV and CDR2 YYDKDF (reference sequence). Here the CDR3 DNA reads TGTGCCACCAGACTCCGGGACAGCGACTATGAGCAGTTCTTC. It translates to CATRLRDSDYEQFF.

The genes are TRBV7-8 and TRBJ1-1; 11 nucleotides agree with TRBD1. V lost 0 bases, J lost 4 bases, and 1 base stayed unmatched. This CDR3 comprises 15 residues. Germline V lookup: CDR1 SGHVS, CDR2 FQNEAQ. This CDR3 reads CASSLAGTGGTEAFF. Here the CDR3 DNA reads TGTGCCAGCAGCTTAGCCGGGACAGGGGGCACTGAAGCTTTCTTT. The entire variable domain, with the rest obtained from reference TRBV7-8 and TRBJ1-1, is as follows: GAGVSQSPRYKVAKRGQDVALRCDPISGHVSLFWYQQALGQGPEFLTYFQNEAQLDKSGLPSDRFFAERPEGSVSTLKIQRTQQEDSAVYLCASSLAGTGGTEAFFGQGTRLTVV.

This clone was observed a few times. The chain recombines TRBV5-1 with TRBJ1-2; 12 nucleotides line up with TRBD1. Germline CDR1 SGHRS, CDR2 YFSETQ. Trimming at V came to 0 bases and at J to 8 bases, leaving 5 bases not matched to a gene. This CDR3 comprises 15 residues. The CDR3 protein is CASSLGPGTGGGYTF. CDR3 coding DNA: TGCGCCAGCAGCTTGGGACCCGGGACAGGGGGCGGCTACACCTTC.

The genes are TRBV4-3 and TRBJ1-1, with D uncertain. The CDR3 covers 14 residues. Germline V lookup: CDR1 LGHNA, CDR2 YSLEER. V was shortened by 4 bases and J by 2 bases, with 11 bases between the two germline ends. The CDR3 DNA reads as TGCGCCAGCAGCCCAACCGCACTAAACACTGAAGCTTTCTTT. Residues: CASSPTALNTEAFF.